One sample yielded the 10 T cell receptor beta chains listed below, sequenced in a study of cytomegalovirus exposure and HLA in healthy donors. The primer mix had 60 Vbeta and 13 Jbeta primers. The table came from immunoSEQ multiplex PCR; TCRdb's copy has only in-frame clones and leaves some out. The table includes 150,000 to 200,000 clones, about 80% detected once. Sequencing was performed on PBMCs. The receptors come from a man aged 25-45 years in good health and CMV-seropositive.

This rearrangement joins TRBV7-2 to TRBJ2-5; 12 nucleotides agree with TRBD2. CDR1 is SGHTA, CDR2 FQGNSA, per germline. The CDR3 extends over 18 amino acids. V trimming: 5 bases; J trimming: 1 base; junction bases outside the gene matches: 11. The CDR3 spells CASSPPPGTSGLQETQYF. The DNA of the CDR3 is TGTGCCAGCAGCCCCCCCCCGGGGACTAGCGGGCTCCAAGAGACCCAGTACTTC.

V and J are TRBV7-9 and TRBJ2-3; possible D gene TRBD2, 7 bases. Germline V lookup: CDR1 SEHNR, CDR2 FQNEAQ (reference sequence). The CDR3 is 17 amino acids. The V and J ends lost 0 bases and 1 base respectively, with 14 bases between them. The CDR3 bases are TGTGCCAGCAGCTTAGCGGGGGGGCCAACTGGCACAGATACGCAGTATTTT. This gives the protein CASSLAGGPTGTDTQYF.

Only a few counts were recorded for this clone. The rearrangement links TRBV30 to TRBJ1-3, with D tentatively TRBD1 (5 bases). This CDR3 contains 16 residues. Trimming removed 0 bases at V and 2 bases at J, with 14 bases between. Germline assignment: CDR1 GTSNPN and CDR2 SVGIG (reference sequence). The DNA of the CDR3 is TGTGCCTGGAGTGTATATTATCGGGGGACTGGAAACACCATATATTTT. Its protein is CAWSVYYRGTGNTIYF.

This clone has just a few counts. CDR3 amino acids: CASSAQGAQNSPLHF. In DNA form, the CDR3 reads TGCGCCAGCAGCGCACAGGGGGCGCAGAATTCACCCCTCCACTTT. The chain employs TRBV5-1 and TRBJ1-6; 9 bases map to TRBD1. Looked up from germline, CDR1 is SGHRS and CDR2 is YFSETQ. The J segment lost 7 bases and the V segment lost 4 bases, leaving 6 bases of the junction unmatched. The CDR3 runs to 15 residues.

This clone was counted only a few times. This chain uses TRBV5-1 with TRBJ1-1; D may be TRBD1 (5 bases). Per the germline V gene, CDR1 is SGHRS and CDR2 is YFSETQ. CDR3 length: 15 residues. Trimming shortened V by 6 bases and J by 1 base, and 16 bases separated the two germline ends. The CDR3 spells CASNSQAPRNTEAFF. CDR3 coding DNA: TGCGCCAGCAACTCACAGGCGCCACGGAACACTGAAGCTTTCTTT.

The CDR3 DNA reads as TGTGCCAGTAGTACGGCCGGGACAGATGAAAAACTGTTTTTT. It specifies CASSTAGTDEKLFF. This chain connects TRBV19 to TRBJ1-4, with TRBD1 matching 7 bases. V lost 4 bases and J lost 6; bases outside the gene matches: 5. The CDR3 runs 14 residues. CDR1 is LNHDA, CDR2 SQIVND, per germline (reference sequence).

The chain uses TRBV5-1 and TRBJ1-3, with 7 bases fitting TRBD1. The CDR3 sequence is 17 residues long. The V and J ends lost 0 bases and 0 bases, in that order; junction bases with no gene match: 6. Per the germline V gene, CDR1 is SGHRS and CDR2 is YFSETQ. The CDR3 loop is CASSLGSRDSSGNTIYF. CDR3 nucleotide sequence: TGCGCCAGCAGCTTGGGGAGCCGGGACAGCTCTGGAAACACCATATATTTT. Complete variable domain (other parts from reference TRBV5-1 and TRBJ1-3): KAGVTQTPRYLIKTRGQQVTLSCSPISGHRSVSWYQQTPGQGLQFLFEYFSETQRNKGNFPGRFSGRQFSNSRSEMNVSTLELGDSALYLCASSLGSRDSSGNTIYFGEGSWLTVV.

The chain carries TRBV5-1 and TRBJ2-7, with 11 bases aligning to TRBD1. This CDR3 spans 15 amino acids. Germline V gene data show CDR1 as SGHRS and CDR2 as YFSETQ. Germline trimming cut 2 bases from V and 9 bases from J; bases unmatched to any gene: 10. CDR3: CASSLGTGGREAQYF. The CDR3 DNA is TGCGCCAGCAGCTTAGGGACAGGGGGTAGAGAGGCGCAGTACTTC.

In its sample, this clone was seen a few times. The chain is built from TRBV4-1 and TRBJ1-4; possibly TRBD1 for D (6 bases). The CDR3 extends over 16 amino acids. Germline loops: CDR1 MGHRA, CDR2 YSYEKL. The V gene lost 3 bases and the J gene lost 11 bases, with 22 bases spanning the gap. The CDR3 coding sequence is TGCGCCAGCAGCCAGGGTACAGGGTTCGCGGTAGGGAAACTGTTTTTT. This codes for CASSQGTGFAVGKLFF.

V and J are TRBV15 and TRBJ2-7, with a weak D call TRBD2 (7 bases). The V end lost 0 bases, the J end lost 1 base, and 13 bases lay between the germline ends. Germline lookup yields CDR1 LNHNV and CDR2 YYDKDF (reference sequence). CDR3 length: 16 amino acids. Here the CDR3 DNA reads TGTGCCACCAGCAGAGATGGGGGAGGGGGGTCCTACGAGCAGTACTTC. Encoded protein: CATSRDGGGGSYEQYF.